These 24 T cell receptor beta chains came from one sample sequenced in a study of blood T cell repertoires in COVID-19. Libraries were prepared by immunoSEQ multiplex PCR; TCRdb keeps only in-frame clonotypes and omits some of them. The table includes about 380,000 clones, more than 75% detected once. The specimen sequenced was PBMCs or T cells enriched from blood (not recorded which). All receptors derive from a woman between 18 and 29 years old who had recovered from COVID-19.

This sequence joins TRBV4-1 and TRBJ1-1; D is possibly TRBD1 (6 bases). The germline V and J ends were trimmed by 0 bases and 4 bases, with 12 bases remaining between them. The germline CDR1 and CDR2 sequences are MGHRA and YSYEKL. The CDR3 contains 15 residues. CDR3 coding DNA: TGCGCCAGCAGCCAAGAGAACAGGGAGTTCACTGAAGCTTTCTTT. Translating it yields CASSQENREFTEAFF.

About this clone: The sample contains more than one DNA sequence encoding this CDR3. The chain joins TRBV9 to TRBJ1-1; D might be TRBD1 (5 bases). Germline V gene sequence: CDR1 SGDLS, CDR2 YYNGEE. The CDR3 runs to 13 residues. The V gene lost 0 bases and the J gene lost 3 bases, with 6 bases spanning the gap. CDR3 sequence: CASSVGGDTEAFF. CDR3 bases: TGTGCCAGCAGCGTAGGGGGCGACACTGAAGCTTTCTTT.

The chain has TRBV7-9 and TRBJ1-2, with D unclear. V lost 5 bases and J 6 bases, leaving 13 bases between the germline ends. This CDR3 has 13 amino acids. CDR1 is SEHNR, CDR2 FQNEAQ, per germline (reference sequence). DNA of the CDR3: TGTGCCAGCAGCGCACCGGGTTTTCATGGCTACACCTTC. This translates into CASSAPGFHGYTF.

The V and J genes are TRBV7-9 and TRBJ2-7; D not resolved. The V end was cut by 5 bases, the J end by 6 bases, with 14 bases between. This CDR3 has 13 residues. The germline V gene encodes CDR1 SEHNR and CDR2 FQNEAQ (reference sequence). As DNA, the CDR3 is TGTGCCAGCAGCCCACGTTCCCCCGGCGAGCAGTACTTC. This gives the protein CASSPRSPGEQYF. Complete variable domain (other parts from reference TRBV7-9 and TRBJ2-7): DTGVSQNPRHKITKRGQNVTFRCDPISEHNRLYWYRQTLGQGPEFLTYFQNEAQLEKSRLLSDRFSAERPKGSFSTLEIQRTEQGDSAMYLCASSPRSPGEQYFGPGTRLTVT.

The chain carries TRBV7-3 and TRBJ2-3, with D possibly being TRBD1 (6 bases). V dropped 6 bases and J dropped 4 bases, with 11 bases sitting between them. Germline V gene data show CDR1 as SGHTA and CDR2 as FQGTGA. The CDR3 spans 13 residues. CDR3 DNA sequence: TGTGCCAGCAGTTCAGGGGTCCCAGATACGCAGTATTTT. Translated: CASSSGVPDTQYF.

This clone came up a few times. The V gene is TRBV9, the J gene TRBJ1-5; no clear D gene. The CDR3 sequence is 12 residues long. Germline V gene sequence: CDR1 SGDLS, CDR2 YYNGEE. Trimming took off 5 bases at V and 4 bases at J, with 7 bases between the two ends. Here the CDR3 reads CASSGENQPQHF. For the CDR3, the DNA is TGTGCCAGCAGTGGGGAGAATCAGCCCCAGCATTTT.

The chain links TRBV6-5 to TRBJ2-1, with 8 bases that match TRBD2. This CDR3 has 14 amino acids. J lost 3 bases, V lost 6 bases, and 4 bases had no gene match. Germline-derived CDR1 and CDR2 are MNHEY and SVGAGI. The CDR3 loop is CASSLGGDYNEQFF. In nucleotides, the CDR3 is TGTGCCAGCAGCCTCGGGGGGGACTACAATGAGCAGTTCTTC.

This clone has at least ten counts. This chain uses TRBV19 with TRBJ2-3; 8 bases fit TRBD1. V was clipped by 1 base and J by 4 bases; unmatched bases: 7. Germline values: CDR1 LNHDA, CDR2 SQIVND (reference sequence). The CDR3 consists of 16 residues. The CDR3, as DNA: TGTGCCAGTAGTATAGGAACAGGGGGAGGCGCAGATACGCAGTATTTT. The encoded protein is CASSIGTGGGADTQYF.

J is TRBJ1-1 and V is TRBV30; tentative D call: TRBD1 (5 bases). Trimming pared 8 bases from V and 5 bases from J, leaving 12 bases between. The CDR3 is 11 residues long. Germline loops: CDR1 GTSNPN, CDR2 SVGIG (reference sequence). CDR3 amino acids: CASQGKTEAFF. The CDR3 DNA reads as TGTGCCAGTCAGGGAAAGACTGAAGCTTTCTTT.

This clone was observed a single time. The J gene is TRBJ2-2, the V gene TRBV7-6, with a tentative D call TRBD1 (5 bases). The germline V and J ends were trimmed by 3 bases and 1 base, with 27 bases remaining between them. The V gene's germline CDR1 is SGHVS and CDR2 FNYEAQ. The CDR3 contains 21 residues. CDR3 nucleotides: TGTGCCAGCAGCTTGGAAGGACAACCAGGATTAAGGGGCGAGAACACCGGGGAGCTGTTTTTT. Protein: CASSLEGQPGLRGENTGELFF.

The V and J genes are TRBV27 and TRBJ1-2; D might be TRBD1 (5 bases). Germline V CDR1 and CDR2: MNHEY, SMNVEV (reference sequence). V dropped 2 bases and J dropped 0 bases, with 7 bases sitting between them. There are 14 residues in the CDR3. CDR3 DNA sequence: TGTGCCAGCAGTTTACAGGGTCCTAACTATGGCTACACCTTC. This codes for CASSLQGPNYGYTF.

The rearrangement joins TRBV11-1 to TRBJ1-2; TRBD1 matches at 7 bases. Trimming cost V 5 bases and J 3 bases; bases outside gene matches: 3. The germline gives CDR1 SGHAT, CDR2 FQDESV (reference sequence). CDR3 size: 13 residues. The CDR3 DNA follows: TGTGCCAGCAGCCCTGACAGGGACTATGGCTACACCTTC. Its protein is CASSPDRDYGYTF.

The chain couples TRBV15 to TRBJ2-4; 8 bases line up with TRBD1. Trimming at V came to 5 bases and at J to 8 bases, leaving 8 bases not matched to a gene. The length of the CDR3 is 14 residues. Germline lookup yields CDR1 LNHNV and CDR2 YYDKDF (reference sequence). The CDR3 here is CATSSNRGLDIQYF. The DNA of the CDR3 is TGTGCCACCAGCTCTAACAGGGGGTTGGACATTCAGTACTTC.

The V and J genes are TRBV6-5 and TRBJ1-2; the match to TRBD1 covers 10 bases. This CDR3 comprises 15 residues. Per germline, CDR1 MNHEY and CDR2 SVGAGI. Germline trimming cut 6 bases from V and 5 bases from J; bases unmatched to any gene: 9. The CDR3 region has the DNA TGTGCCAGCAGCTACCGGGACAGGGGAAGTTATGGCTACACCTTC. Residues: CASSYRDRGSYGYTF.

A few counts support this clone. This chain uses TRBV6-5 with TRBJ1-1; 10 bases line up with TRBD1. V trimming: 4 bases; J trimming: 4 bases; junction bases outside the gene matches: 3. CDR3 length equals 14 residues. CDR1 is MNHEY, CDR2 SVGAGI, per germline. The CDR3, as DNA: TGTGCCAGCAGTTGGAGGACAGGGGGCACTGAAGCTTTCTTT. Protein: CASSWRTGGTEAFF.

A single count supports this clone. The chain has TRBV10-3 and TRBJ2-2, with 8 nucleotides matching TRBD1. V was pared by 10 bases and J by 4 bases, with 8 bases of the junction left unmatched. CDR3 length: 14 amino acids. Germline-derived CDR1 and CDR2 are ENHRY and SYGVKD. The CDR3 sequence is CATAGTGLTGELFF. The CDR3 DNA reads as TGTGCCACCGCCGGGACAGGACTCACCGGGGAGCTGTTTTTT.

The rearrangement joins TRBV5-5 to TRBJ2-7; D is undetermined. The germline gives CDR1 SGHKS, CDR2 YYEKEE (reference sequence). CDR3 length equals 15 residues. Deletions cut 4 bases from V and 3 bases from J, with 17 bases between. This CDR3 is CASSDRPDGFYEQYF. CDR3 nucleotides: TGTGCCAGCAGCGATCGCCCCGACGGGTTCTACGAGCAGTACTTC. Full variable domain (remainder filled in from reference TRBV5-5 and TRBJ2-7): DAGVTQSPTHLIKTRGQQVTLRCSPISGHKSVSWYQQVLGQGPQFIFQYYEKEERGRGNFPDRFSARQFPNYSSELNVNALLLGDSALYLCASSDRPDGFYEQYFGPGTRLTVT.

DNA for the CDR3: TGCGCCAGCAGCTTGGAACAGTATCCGGATGCCGGGGAGCTGTTTTTT. Its translation: CASSLEQYPDAGELFF. The gene calls are TRBV5-1 and TRBJ2-2; D unresolved. The CDR3 totals 16 residues. Trimming removed 0 bases from V and 6 bases from J, with 15 bases in between. Germline V CDR1 and CDR2: SGHRS, YFSETQ.

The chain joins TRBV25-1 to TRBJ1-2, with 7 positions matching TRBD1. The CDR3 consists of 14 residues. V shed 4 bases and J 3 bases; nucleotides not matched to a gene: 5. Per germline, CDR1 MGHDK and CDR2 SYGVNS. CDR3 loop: CASSGPGGYYGYTF. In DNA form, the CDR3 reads TGTGCCAGCAGTGGCCCAGGGGGGTACTATGGCTACACCTTC.

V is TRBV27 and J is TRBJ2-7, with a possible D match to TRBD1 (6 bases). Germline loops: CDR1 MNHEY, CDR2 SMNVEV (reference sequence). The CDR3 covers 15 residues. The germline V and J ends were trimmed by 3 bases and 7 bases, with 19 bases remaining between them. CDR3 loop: CASSFAAGDLGEQYF. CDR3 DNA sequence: TGTGCCAGCAGTTTTGCCGCAGGGGACCTCGGTGAGCAGTACTTC.

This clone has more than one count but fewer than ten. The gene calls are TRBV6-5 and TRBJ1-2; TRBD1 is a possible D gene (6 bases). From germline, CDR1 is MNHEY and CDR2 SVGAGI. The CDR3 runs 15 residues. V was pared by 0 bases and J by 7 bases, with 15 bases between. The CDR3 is CASSYSSSGDAGYTF. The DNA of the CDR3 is TGTGCCAGCAGTTACTCGAGTTCAGGGGACGCTGGCTACACCTTC.

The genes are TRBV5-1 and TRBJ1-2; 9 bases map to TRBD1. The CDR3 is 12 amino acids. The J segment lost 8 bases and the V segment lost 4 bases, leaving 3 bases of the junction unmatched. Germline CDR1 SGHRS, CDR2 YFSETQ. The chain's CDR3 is CASSTDRGGYTF. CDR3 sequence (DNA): TGCGCCAGCAGCACGGACAGGGGCGGCTACACCTTC.

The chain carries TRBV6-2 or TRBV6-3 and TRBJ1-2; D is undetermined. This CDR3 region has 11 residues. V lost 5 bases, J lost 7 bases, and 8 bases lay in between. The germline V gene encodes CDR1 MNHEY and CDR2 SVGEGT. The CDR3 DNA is TGTGCCAGCAGTATGGGCCTTGGCTACACCTTC. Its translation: CASSMGLGYTF.

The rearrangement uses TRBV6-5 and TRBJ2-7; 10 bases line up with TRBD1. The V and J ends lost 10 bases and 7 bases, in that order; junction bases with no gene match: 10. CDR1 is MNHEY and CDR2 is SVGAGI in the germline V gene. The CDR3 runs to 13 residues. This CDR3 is CATEGGQGWEQYF. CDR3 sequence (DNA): TGTGCCACTGAGGGGGGACAGGGGTGGGAGCAGTACTTC.